This T cell receptor beta chain appears in the sequencing data of a study of T cell responses to AZD1222 COVID-19 vaccine. Losses at the gene ends were 5 bases for V and 5 bases for J; bases not matched to a gene: 8. CDR3 length: 15 residues. Germline values: CDR1 MNHEY, CDR2 SVGAGI. Here immunoSEQ multiplex PCR was the method, and the copy in TCRdb shows in-frame clones only, minus some. The sample records over 130,000 clones, more than 80% being singletons. The sample was peripheral blood, taken 28 days after the second dose of the MenACWY control vaccine. The chain carries TRBV6-5 and TRBJ1-5, with 8 bases lining up with TRBD1. This TCR was recovered from an adult who received the MenACWY meningococcal vaccine as a control. The CDR3 region is CASSPRTGFYQPQHF. Written as DNA, the CDR3 is TGTGCCAGCAGTCCCAGGACAGGGTTCTATCAGCCCCAGCATTTT.